The text below deals with one T cell receptor beta chain. Antigen unknown. Patient tissue came from resections in Japan or China, 2014–2017. This sample is part of a study of immune evolution from preneoplasia to lung adenocarcinoma. Study findings and constraints: Later-stage lesions appeared to have more T cells, more diversity, less clonality. Top clone frequencies peaked in normal lung, apparently declining through invasive adenocarcinoma.

Trimming shortened V by 6 bases and J by 1 base, and 30 bases separated the two germline ends. CDR3 length: 20 residues. Germline loops: CDR1 SNHLY, CDR2 FYNNEI. The table came from immunoSEQ multiplex PCR; TCRdb's copy has only in-frame clones and leaves some out. The repertoire holds some 3,000 clones, with less than 50% as singletons. This receptor was obtained from a person aged 45-60 years with lung adenocarcinoma. The chain uses TRBV2 and TRBJ1-2; TRBD1 might be the D (5 bases). Input material: FFPE normal lung tissue adjacent to the tumor. CDR3 region: CASSDKGARTISRINYGYTF. The CDR3, as DNA: TGTGCCAGCAGCGACAAAGGGGCAAGAACTATCAGCCGAATTAACTATGGCTACACCTTC.